These 23 T cell receptor beta chains came from one sample sequenced in a study of neurological immune-mediated disorders. TCRdb redid the calling of the 5' RACE reads with MiXCR, one entry per CDR3 protein. This sample carries tens of thousands of distinct CDR3 sequences, around 13% of them seen once, and the ten largest clones take 5.5%. Noted time point: technical triplicate 1. The specimen was CD4+ T cells from blood. All receptors derive from a female donor with HTLV-1-associated myelopathy (HAM/TSP).

This clonotype ranks as medium-sized. The chain links TRBV27 to TRBJ2-4, with D possibly TRBD2 on 7 matching bases. Germline-derived CDR1 and CDR2 are MNHEY and SMNVEV (reference sequence). Trimming removed 5 bases from V and 7 bases from J, with 15 bases in between. CDR3 size: 14 residues. CDR3 bases: TGTGCCAGCAGTCCTGGGAGGGGGGGTAACATTCAGTACTTC. This translates into CASSPGRGGNIQYF.

In this sample, this clonotype is medium-sized (0.01 to 0.1%). J is TRBJ2-5 and V is TRBV20-1; 7 nucleotides align to TRBD1. V dropped 3 bases and J dropped 1; count of bases not matched to a gene: 2. The CDR3 is 13 residues long. The germline V gene encodes CDR1 DFQATT and CDR2 SNEGSKA (reference sequence). The CDR3 DNA is TGCAGTGCTAGGGGACAGCTCCAAGAGACCCAGTACTTC. Protein: CSARGQLQETQYF.

This clonotype has just a few counts. The chain couples TRBV5-1 to TRBJ2-4; 10 bases are shared with TRBD2. Looked up from germline, CDR1 is SGHRS and CDR2 is YFSETQ. V dropped 4 bases and J dropped 6; count of bases not matched to a gene: 4. This CDR3 is built from 14 residues. The chain's CDR3 is CASSPGTSVNIQYF. The CDR3 coding sequence is TGCGCCAGCAGCCCCGGGACTAGCGTAAACATTCAGTACTTC. Together with reference TRBV5-1 and TRBJ2-4, the CDR3 gives the full variable domain: KAGVTQTPRYLIKTRGQQVTLSCSPISGHRSVSWYQQTPGQGLQFLFEYFSETQRNKGNFPGRFSGRQFSNSRSEMNVSTLELGDSALYLCASSPGTSVNIQYFGAGTRLSVL.

This clonotype was counted many times. The chain uses TRBV10-3 and TRBJ1-6; a weak D match, TRBD1 (5 bases). V was cut by 6 bases and J by 9 bases, with 15 bases left in between. CDR3 size: 14 residues. Per the germline V gene, CDR1 is ENHRY and CDR2 is SYGVKD. The CDR3 DNA is TGTGCCATCAGGGGGACCGACTTACGTTCACCCCTCCACTTT. Its protein is CAIRGTDLRSPLHF.

Ten or more counts support this clonotype. This chain links TRBV27 with TRBJ2-5; TRBD2 is a possible D gene (6 bases). V lost 4 bases, J lost 4 bases, and 16 bases lay in between. The CDR3 covers 15 residues. Germline values: CDR1 MNHEY, CDR2 SMNVEV (reference sequence). DNA for the CDR3: TGTGCCAGCAGTTCCTCGTGGGGCGGGACAGAGACCCAGTACTTC. It encodes CASSSSWGGTETQYF.

This clonotype was counted at least ten times. The CDR3 DNA follows: TGTGCCACCAGCAGAGGAGGGTTGGGGAACACTGAAGCTTTCTTT. This codes for CATSRGGLGNTEAFF. This chain uses TRBV15 with TRBJ1-1; D call uncertain. There are 15 residues in the CDR3. The V gene's germline CDR1 is LNHNV and CDR2 YYDKDF (reference sequence). Deletions cut 1 base from V and 1 base from J, with 10 bases between.

In its sample, this clonotype was seen many times. The chain combines TRBV7-8 with TRBJ2-7; D perhaps matches TRBD2 (5 bases). The CDR3 is 15 residues long. Trimming removed 2 bases at V and 3 bases at J, with 14 bases between. Germline V gene lookup returns CDR1 SGHVS and CDR2 FQNEAQ. The CDR3 here is CASSLRRTRGYEQYF. The DNA of the CDR3 is TGTGCCAGCAGCTTAAGACGGACCCGGGGCTACGAGCAGTACTTC.

The table lists this clonotype with many counts. The chain couples TRBV28 to TRBJ1-2; TRBD1 might be the D (5 bases). V was shortened by 3 bases and J by 8 bases, with 16 bases between the two germline ends. The germline CDR1 and CDR2 sequences are MDHEN and SYDVKM. The CDR3 is 14 residues long. This chain's CDR3 is CASSFGAGQGGYTF. The CDR3 DNA follows: TGTGCCAGCAGTTTCGGTGCAGGCCAGGGAGGCTACACCTTC.

This clonotype occurred many times. This chain connects TRBV5-6 to TRBJ1-5, with TRBD1 as a possible D gene (6 bases). Trimming removed 0 bases from V and 1 base from J, with 20 bases in between. CDR1 and CDR2 from the germline V gene are SGHDT and YYEEEE. CDR3 length: 19 amino acids. The CDR3 sequence is CASSLGGGQGMESNQPQHF. The CDR3 nucleotides read TGTGCCAGCAGCTTGGGGGGGGGCCAGGGTATGGAAAGCAATCAGCCCCAGCATTTT.

This clonotype has ten or more counts. The chain combines TRBV20-1 with TRBJ2-3; D might be TRBD2 (6 bases). CDR3 length equals 15 residues. Looked up from germline, CDR1 is DFQATT and CDR2 is SNEGSKA (reference sequence). Between the trimmed V and J ends, which lost 1 base and 4 bases, there was a span of 15 bases. The CDR3 sequence is CSARASAVRSDTQYF. The CDR3 DNA sequence: TGCAGTGCTAGAGCTAGCGCCGTCAGGTCAGATACGCAGTATTTT.

The sample holds many counts of this clonotype. The V and J genes are TRBV6-5 and TRBJ1-2; 8 bases are shared with TRBD1. Looked up from germline, CDR1 is MNHEY and CDR2 is SVGAGI. V was pared by 6 bases and J by 0 bases, with 3 bases of the junction left unmatched. This CDR3 has 14 amino acids. CDR3 in amino acids: CASRRTGSNYGYTF. CDR3 bases: TGTGCCAGCAGACGGACAGGGTCTAACTATGGCTACACCTTC.

There are many counts of this clonotype. The genes are TRBV3-1 and TRBJ2-7, with no clear D. CDR3 size: 12 residues. V lost 3 bases to trimming and J lost 6 bases, with 9 bases between them. The germline V gene encodes CDR1 LGHDT and CDR2 YNNKEL (reference sequence). The CDR3 here is CASSHNNFEQYF. Written as DNA, the CDR3 is TGTGCCAGCAGCCATAACAACTTCGAGCAGTACTTC.

This clonotype has ten or more counts. The chain's CDR3 is CASSSPGRNSGNTIYF. The DNA of the CDR3 is TGTGCCAGCAGTTCACCGGGACGGAACTCTGGAAACACCATATATTTT. V is TRBV28 and J is TRBJ1-3, with D possibly being TRBD1 (5 bases). The V gene lost 4 bases and the J gene lost 0 bases, with 13 bases spanning the gap. This CDR3 has 16 amino acids. Per germline, CDR1 MDHEN and CDR2 SYDVKM.

This clonotype came up many times. The rearrangement links TRBV6-6 to TRBJ1-5; D uncertain. V shed 1 base and J shed 3 bases, with 4 bases lying between them. The CDR3 covers 13 residues. The germline V gene has CDR1 MNHNY and CDR2 SVGAGI (reference sequence). As DNA, the CDR3 is TGTGCCAGCAGTTACTGGGACAATCAGCCCCAGCATTTT. Amino acids: CASSYWDNQPQHF.

The rearrangement uses TRBV5-1 and TRBJ2-1; a possible D gene is TRBD1 (7 bases). Germline CDR1 SGHRS, CDR2 YFSETQ. CDR3 size: 14 residues. V lost 7 bases and J lost 8, with 19 bases in between. The CDR3 nucleotides are TGCGCCAGCGCTCGACAGGGCGGAGGGGATGAGCAGTTCTTC. It encodes CASARQGGGDEQFF.

This clonotype was seen many times. This chain joins TRBV12-3 or TRBV12-4 and TRBJ1-5, with D unclear. The CDR3 is 17 amino acids. V gave up 3 bases and J gave up 0 bases, with 15 bases separating them. The CDR3 bases are TGTGCCAGCAGTTTGTCCGGGTCCAGGACTAGCAATCAGCCCCAGCATTTT. Protein sequence: CASSLSGSRTSNQPQHF.

This clonotype was seen many times. V and J are TRBV12-3 or TRBV12-4 and TRBJ2-5; D gene unclear. V was shortened by 6 bases and J by 5 bases, with 10 bases between the two germline ends. This CDR3 region has 12 residues. CDR3 DNA: TGTGCCAGCAGCCGGATCTCGGAGACCCAGTACTTC. The encoded protein is CASSRISETQYF.

This clonotype has at least ten counts. The chain combines TRBV6-5 with TRBJ2-2; 14 bases map to TRBD2. The CDR3 covers 15 residues. Germline assignment: CDR1 MNHEY and CDR2 SVGAGI. Losses at the gene ends were 4 bases for V and 5 bases for J; bases not matched to a gene: 0. Here the CDR3 DNA reads TGTGCCAGCAGTTGGACTAGCGGGAGGACCGGGGAGCTGTTTTTT. It codes for CASSWTSGRTGELFF.

A word on this clonotype: One end of the junction varies from germline; a read error may be responsible. The CDR3 DNA is TGCGCCAGCAGCCCATCCGACAGGCTCGACTATGTCTACACCTTC. Translation: CASSPSDRLDYVYTF. The V call is TRBV4-1, the J call TRBJ1-2; possible D gene TRBD1, 6 bases. There are 15 residues in the CDR3. Germline assignment: CDR1 MGHRA and CDR2 YSYEKL.

This clonotype is categorized as medium-sized (0.01 to 0.1%). V and J are TRBV7-2 and TRBJ2-1; D unclear. Trimming stripped 5 bases from V and 6 bases from J, with 11 bases between. The germline V gene encodes CDR1 SGHTA and CDR2 FQGNSA. This CDR3 region has 13 residues. The CDR3 reads CASSHSAGNEQFF. DNA of the CDR3: TGTGCCAGCAGCCATAGTGCTGGCAATGAGCAGTTCTTC.

This clonotype was recorded many times. The chain's CDR3 is CSVGRDYGYTF. CDR3 in DNA: TGCAGCGTTGGGAGGGACTATGGCTACACCTTC. The chain recombines TRBV29-1 with TRBJ1-2; D is unresolved. The length of the CDR3 is 11 residues. V was shortened by 4 bases and J by 3 bases, with 6 bases between the two germline ends. Germline CDR1 reads SQVTM; CDR2 reads ANQGSEA.

This clonotype occurred many times. The chain couples TRBV20-1 to TRBJ2-1; D is ambiguous. CDR3 size: 13 residues. Trimming stripped 1 base from V and 8 bases from J, with 12 bases between. Looked up from germline, CDR1 is DFQATT and CDR2 is SNEGSKA (reference sequence). Here the CDR3 reads CSARGASGYEQFF. In DNA form, the CDR3 reads TGCAGTGCTAGAGGAGCTTCTGGCTATGAGCAGTTCTTC.

This clonotype was seen repeatedly, ten times or more. Sequence at one end of the junction differs from germline and may be a read error. The V and J genes are TRBV4-1 and TRBJ2-1; weak D call: TRBD1 (6 bases). The CDR3 runs 15 residues. Per germline, CDR1 MGHRA and CDR2 YSYEKL. CDR3 sequence reads: CANSPQGSSYNEQFF. The CDR3 DNA is TGCGCCAACAGCCCCCAGGGGTCCTCCTACAATGAGCAGTTCTTC.